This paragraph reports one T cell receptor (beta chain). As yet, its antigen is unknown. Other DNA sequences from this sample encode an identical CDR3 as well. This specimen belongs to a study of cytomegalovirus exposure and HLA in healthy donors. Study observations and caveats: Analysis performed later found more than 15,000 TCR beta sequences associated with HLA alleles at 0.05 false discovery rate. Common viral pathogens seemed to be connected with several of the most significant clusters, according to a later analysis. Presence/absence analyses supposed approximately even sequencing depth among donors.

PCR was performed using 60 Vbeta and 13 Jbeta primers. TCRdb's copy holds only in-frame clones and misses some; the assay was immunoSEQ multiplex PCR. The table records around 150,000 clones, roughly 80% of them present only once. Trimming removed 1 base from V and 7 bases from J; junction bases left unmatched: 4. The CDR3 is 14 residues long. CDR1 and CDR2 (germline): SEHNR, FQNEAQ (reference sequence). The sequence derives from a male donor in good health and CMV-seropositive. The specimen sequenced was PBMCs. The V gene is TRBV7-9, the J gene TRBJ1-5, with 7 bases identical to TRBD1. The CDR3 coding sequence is TGTGCCAGCAGCTTAGGACAGGGCGGGCAGCCCCAGCATTTT. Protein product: CASSLGQGGQPQHF. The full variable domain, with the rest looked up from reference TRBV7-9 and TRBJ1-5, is DTGVSQNPRHKITKRGQNVTFRCDPISEHNRLYWYRQTLGQGPEFLTYFQNEAQLEKSRLLSDRFSAERPKGSFSTLEIQRTEQGDSAMYLCASSLGQGGQPQHFGDGTRLSIL.